This entry features one T cell receptor (beta chain) sequence. Time point given: longitudinal time-point 2. This record comes from a study of neurological immune-mediated disorders. CDR3 size: 14 residues. Germline trimming cut 10 bases from V and 12 bases from J; bases unmatched to any gene: 17. Germline assignment: CDR1 SGHTA and CDR2 FQGNSA. In every sequencing run, more than 180 million TCR-beta sequences were generated from 15-18 subjects. TCRdb passed the 5' RACE reads through MiXCR, listing each CDR3 protein once. In the table there are tens of thousands of distinct CDR3 sequences, around a tenth of which are singletons.

The sample was PBMCs. The rearrangement joins TRBV7-2 to TRBJ2-4; the match to TRBD2 covers 8 bases. The TCR was taken from a man younger than 45 in good health. The CDR3 loop is CANRSGTRGVGQYF. The CDR3 coding sequence is TGTGCCAACAGATCCGGGACTAGGGGGGTGGGTCAGTACTTC.